Shown below are 12 T cell receptor beta chains from a single sample sequenced in a study of blood T cell repertoires in COVID-19. This table comes from immunoSEQ multiplex PCR, and its TCRdb copy is limited to in-frame clones, with some not included. Of 250,000 or so clones in the sample, about 91% were seen once. The source material was peripheral blood. Receptors were obtained from a woman aged 25-40 years with COVID-19, enrolled during active disease.

This clone has a handful of counts. The rearrangement uses TRBV7-6 and TRBJ2-5; a weak D match, TRBD2 (6 bases). CDR1 is SGHVS and CDR2 is FNYEAQ in the germline V gene. Trimming left V 8 bases short and J 5 bases short, with 12 bases between. The CDR3 loop spans 12 amino acids. The CDR3 DNA sequence: TGTGCCAGCTCGCGACTAGTGGAGACCCAGTACTTC. Translated, it gives CASSRLVETQYF.

The chain uses TRBV6-2 or TRBV6-3 and TRBJ2-4, with 9 bases that match TRBD1. The length of the CDR3 is 17 residues. J was trimmed by 7 bases and V by 5 bases; bases with no gene match: 15. Germline V gene lookup returns CDR1 MNHEY and CDR2 SVGEGT. CDR3 nucleotide sequence: TGTGCCAGCAGTCGTCCGGGACAGGGTGTTCTTAGGAACATTCAGTACTTC. Amino acids: CASSRPGQGVLRNIQYF.

The chain employs TRBV15 and TRBJ1-4; perhaps TRBD1 as D (5 bases). Germline V gives CDR1 LNHNV, CDR2 YYDKDF (reference sequence). The V and J ends lost 4 bases and 8 bases respectively, with 11 bases between them. The CDR3 extends over 13 amino acids. The CDR3 DNA follows: TGTGCCACCAGCATGGACATTAGGGAAAAACTGTTTTTT. Its protein is CATSMDIREKLFF. The complete variable domain, with remaining parts taken from reference TRBV15 and TRBJ1-4, reads DAMVIQNPRYQVTQFGKPVTLSCSQTLNHNVMYWYQQKSSQAPKLLFHYYDKDFNNEADTPDNFQSRRPNTSFCFLDIRSPGLGDTAMYLCATSMDIREKLFFGSGTQLSVL.

The chain recombines TRBV4-3 with TRBJ1-1, with D perhaps matching TRBD1 (5 bases). The CDR3 length is 13 residues. In germline, CDR1 is LGHNA, CDR2 YSLEER. The V end lost 3 bases, the J end lost 1 base, and 6 bases lay between the germline ends. The chain's CDR3 is CASSHTGNTEAFF. The DNA for the CDR3 is TGCGCCAGCAGCCACACAGGGAACACTGAAGCTTTCTTT.

The table lists this clone with many counts. The chain recombines TRBV5-1 with TRBJ1-2; 7 nucleotides match TRBD1. V trimming: 4 bases; J trimming: 4 bases; junction bases outside the gene matches: 13. CDR3 length: 16 amino acids. The germline V gene has CDR1 SGHRS and CDR2 YFSETQ. The CDR3 bases are TGCGCCAGCAGCCTGACCGCGGGACAGAGTTTCTATGGCTACACCTTC. Translated: CASSLTAGQSFYGYTF.

V usage is TRBV6-2 or TRBV6-3 and J usage is TRBJ2-7; D gene uncertain. The germline CDR1 and CDR2 sequences are MNHEY and SVGEGT. CDR3 length equals 12 residues. Trimming removed 4 bases from V and 7 bases from J, with 11 bases in between. DNA for the CDR3: TGTGCCAGCAGTTTAGCCGCTACGGAGCAGTACTTC. Protein product: CASSLAATEQYF.

In its sample, this clone was seen a few times. This rearrangement joins TRBV7-2 to TRBJ1-2; unclear D gene. V was cut by 5 bases and J by 6 bases, with 10 bases left in between. This CDR3 contains 12 residues. Germline V lookup: CDR1 SGHTA, CDR2 FQGNSA. CDR3 protein: CASSAGGDGYTF. The CDR3 DNA follows: TGTGCCAGCAGCGCCGGTGGTGATGGCTACACCTTC.

This clone was picked up one time. The J gene is TRBJ2-3, the V gene TRBV7-9, with 7 bases fitting TRBD2. The CDR3 has 15 amino acids. Germline values: CDR1 SEHNR, CDR2 FQNEAQ (reference sequence). V trimming: 10 bases; J trimming: 7 bases; junction bases outside the gene matches: 17. The CDR3: CATQQGGRGLHTQYF. The CDR3 DNA reads TGTGCCACCCAGCAGGGAGGGAGGGGTCTACATACGCAGTATTTT.

V is TRBV7-2 and J is TRBJ1-2, with 10 bases matching TRBD1. Germline assignment: CDR1 SGHTA and CDR2 FQGNSA. The V gene end was trimmed by 5 bases and the J gene end by 3 bases; junction bases not matched to a gene: 9. This CDR3 comprises 16 residues. The CDR3 region has the DNA TGTGCCAGCAGCCCCGGGACAGGGGCACAGCACTATGGCTACACCTTC. This sequence encodes CASSPGTGAQHYGYTF.

The chain couples TRBV7-2 to TRBJ2-2; D not resolved. CDR3 length equals 12 residues. The ends were cut back, 5 bases at V and 3 bases at J, with 4 bases in the middle. The germline CDR1 and CDR2 sequences are SGHTA and FQGNSA. The CDR3 is CASSRDTGELFF. In nucleotides, the CDR3 is TGTGCCAGCAGCCGTGACACCGGGGAGCTGTTTTTT.

The chain recombines TRBV11-1 with TRBJ1-1; D may be TRBD1 (6 bases). CDR1 and CDR2 (germline): SGHAT, FQDESV (reference sequence). V shed 5 bases and J shed 5 bases, with 15 bases lying between them. The CDR3 is 14 amino acids. This CDR3 is CASSPDRWGTEAFF. The CDR3 DNA sequence: TGTGCCAGCAGCCCAGACAGGTGGGGAACTGAAGCTTTCTTT.

The chain links TRBV2 to TRBJ2-2; D is unresolved. V was trimmed by 9 bases and J by 4 bases, leaving 12 bases between them. The CDR3 loop spans 13 amino acids. The germline V gene encodes CDR1 SNHLY and CDR2 FYNNEI. CDR3 protein: CASGRSGTGELFF. Written as DNA, the CDR3 is TGTGCCAGTGGTAGGTCAGGCACCGGGGAGCTGTTTTTT.